The next 13 T cell receptor beta chains were all read from a single sample in a study of cytomegalovirus exposure and HLA in healthy donors. 13 Jbeta primers and 60 Vbeta primers were used for the PCR. Clones were read by immunoSEQ multiplex PCR, and TCRdb kept only the in-frame ones, dropping some. This table holds around 150,000 clones, around 80% found once. Material for sequencing was PBMCs. The receptors here all came from a woman aged 40 to 50 in good health and CMV-seropositive.

In this sample, this clone turned up a few times. The DNA of the CDR3 is TGCAGCGTTGAATTCGGGGAGGGTGTGGGTGGCTACACCTTC. This gives the protein CSVEFGEGVGGYTF. V and J are TRBV29-1 and TRBJ1-2; D call uncertain. The CDR3 runs to 14 residues. The germline CDR1 and CDR2 sequences are SQVTM and ANQGSEA. Trimming pared 2 bases from V and 7 bases from J, leaving 17 bases between.

The chain combines TRBV30 with TRBJ1-4; 11 bases are a match to TRBD1. This CDR3 is 15 amino acids long. Per the germline V gene, CDR1 is GTSNPN and CDR2 is SVGIG (reference sequence). The J segment lost 5 bases and the V segment lost 1 base, leaving 3 bases of the junction unmatched. CDR3 amino acids: CAWSGTGGPNEKLFF. CDR3 in DNA: TGTGCCTGGAGTGGGACAGGGGGCCCGAATGAAAAACTGTTTTTT.

V and J are TRBV5-1 and TRBJ2-2; D gene unclear. The CDR3 spans 14 residues. Looked up from germline, CDR1 is SGHRS and CDR2 is YFSETQ. The V end was cut by 4 bases, the J end by 0 bases, with 7 bases between. The CDR3 loop is CASSRVTNTGELFF. CDR3 DNA: TGCGCCAGCAGCCGGGTGACGAACACCGGGGAGCTGTTTTTT.

This clone was seen a handful of times. The CDR3 sequence: CASSFQGQSGEKLFF. CDR3 DNA sequence: TGTGCCAGCAGCTTCCAGGGACAGTCAGGTGAAAAACTGTTTTTT. This sequence joins TRBV11-2 and TRBJ1-4; 7 bases align to TRBD1. The CDR3 is 15 amino acids. Per germline, CDR1 SGHAT and CDR2 FQNNGV. The J segment lost 7 bases and the V segment lost 3 bases, leaving 8 bases of the junction unmatched.

This clone appeared once. The V call is TRBV10-1, the J call TRBJ2-3, with a weak D call TRBD1 (5 bases). The V end was cut by 0 bases, the J end by 2 bases, with 9 bases between. Germline-derived CDR1 and CDR2 are WNHNN and SYGVQD (reference sequence). The CDR3 spans 15 residues. CDR3: CASSESFRDTDTQYF. The CDR3 bases are TGCGCCAGCAGTGAGTCCTTCAGGGACACAGATACGCAGTATTTT.

The chain combines TRBV5-1 with TRBJ2-1, with no clear D. Per the germline V gene, CDR1 is SGHRS and CDR2 is YFSETQ. Trimming removed 1 base from V and 0 bases from J, with 8 bases in between. The CDR3 length is 15 residues. As DNA, the CDR3 is TGCGCCAGCAGCTTGACAACCTTCTCCTACAATGAGCAGTTCTTC. It specifies CASSLTTFSYNEQFF.

The CDR3 sequence: CASSPGTGGRNEKLFF. DNA of the CDR3: TGTGCCAGCAGTCCCGGGACAGGGGGCCGGAATGAAAAACTGTTTTTT. V usage is TRBV2 and J usage is TRBJ1-4, with 12 bases lining up with TRBD1. The CDR3 extends over 16 amino acids. V lost 5 bases, J lost 5 bases, and 6 bases stayed unmatched. Looked up from germline, CDR1 is SNHLY and CDR2 is FYNNEI.

This chain uses TRBV6-6 with TRBJ1-6; 8 bases line up with TRBD1. Germline V CDR1 and CDR2: MNHNY, SVGAGI (reference sequence). Trimming took 5 bases from V and 12 from J; bases not matched to a gene: 6. The CDR3 is made up of 13 amino acids. DNA of the CDR3: TGTGCCAGCAGTCCAGGGGGCTATCTACCCCTCCACTTT. This encodes CASSPGGYLPLHF.

This rearrangement joins TRBV5-8 to TRBJ1-4; 9 nucleotides align to TRBD1. CDR3 length: 17 residues. Per germline, CDR1 SGHTS and CDR2 YDEGEE. Unmatched junction bases numbered 9, after V lost 4 bases and J lost 2 bases. The CDR3 region is CASSGGTGSPTNEKLFF. The CDR3 nucleotides are TGTGCCAGCAGCGGAGGGACAGGGAGTCCGACTAATGAAAAACTGTTTTTT.

The chain couples TRBV9 to TRBJ2-7; a weak D match, TRBD2 (6 bases). CDR3 length: 14 amino acids. Germline CDR1 is SGDLS and CDR2 is YYNGEE. V was trimmed by 4 bases and J by 1 base, leaving 12 bases between them. CDR3 nucleotide sequence: TGTGCCAGCAGCCAGCGGAGGGAATCCTACGAGCAGTACTTC. Amino acids: CASSQRRESYEQYF.

The count of this clone is one. This chain links TRBV5-8 with TRBJ2-3; D ambiguous. There are 14 residues in the CDR3. Germline CDR1 and CDR2: SGHTS and YDEGEE. Trimming took off 0 bases at V and 0 bases at J, with 5 bases between the two ends. Written as DNA, the CDR3 is TGTGCCAGCAGCTTGGGGCCGAGCACAGATACGCAGTATTTT. This codes for CASSLGPSTDTQYF.

This clone was seen only a few times. The V and J genes are TRBV6-5 and TRBJ1-3, with 7 bases aligning to TRBD1. Per germline, CDR1 MNHEY and CDR2 SVGAGI. After removal of 4 bases from V and 0 bases from J, the junction contained 3 bases not matched to a gene. CDR3 length: 15 residues. The CDR3 region has the DNA TGTGCCAGCAGTTTCGACAGGGCCTCTGGAAACACCATATATTTT. The encoded protein is CASSFDRASGNTIYF.

The genes are TRBV5-1 and TRBJ1-4, with D possibly matching TRBD1 (5 bases). Germline CDR1 and CDR2: SGHRS and YFSETQ. The CDR3 spans 15 residues. Trimming took 4 bases from V and 2 from J, leaving 12 bases between them. The CDR3 region is CASSPNSGTNEKLFF. The DNA of the CDR3 is TGCGCCAGCAGCCCTAACTCAGGGACTAATGAAAAACTGTTTTTT.